The 10 T cell receptor beta chains in this list originate from one sample, sequenced in a study of OX40 agonist ivuxolimab in advanced cancers. The repertoire was sequenced with immunoSEQ multiplex PCR; TCRdb's copy has only in-frame clones and lacks some. This sample has 40,000 to 60,000 clones, with 88% found just once. The source was CD4+ or CD8+ T cells sorted from blood, collected in a trial of the OX40 agonist ivuxolimab. The receptors here all came from an adult with an advanced solid tumor such as melanoma, head and neck, liver or kidney cancer.

The chain carries TRBV7-8 and TRBJ2-7; no reliable D call. The germline V gene has CDR1 SGHVS and CDR2 FQNEAQ. Trimming removed 2 bases from V and 2 bases from J, with 1 base in between. The CDR3 extends over 11 amino acids. The CDR3, as DNA: TGTGCCAGCAGCTTAACCTACGAGCAGTACTTC. Protein: CASSLTYEQYF. Together with reference TRBV7-8 and TRBJ2-7, the CDR3 gives the full variable domain: GAGVSQSPRYKVAKRGQDVALRCDPISGHVSLFWYQQALGQGPEFLTYFQNEAQLDKSGLPSDRFFAERPEGSVSTLKIQRTQQEDSAVYLCASSLTYEQYFGPGTRLTVT.

The DNA of the CDR3 is TGCGCCAGCAGCTTGAACAGAAACACTGAAGCTTTCTTT. Translating gives CASSLNRNTEAFF. The V gene is TRBV5-1, the J gene TRBJ1-1; no firm D call. The germline V gene encodes CDR1 SGHRS and CDR2 YFSETQ. Trimming left V 1 base short and J 2 bases short, with 6 bases between. CDR3 length equals 13 residues.

The rearrangement uses TRBV10-3 and TRBJ2-5, with D perhaps matching TRBD2 (5 bases). The length of the CDR3 is 15 residues. The V end was cut by 0 bases, the J end by 2 bases, with 10 bases between. Germline CDR1 ENHRY, CDR2 SYGVKD. Here the CDR3 reads CAISESVRGQETQYF. In DNA form, the CDR3 reads TGTGCCATCAGTGAGTCGGTCCGGGGTCAAGAGACCCAGTACTTC.

This clone was counted only a few times. This chain uses TRBV18 with TRBJ1-1; 12 bases fit TRBD1. V shed 1 base, J shed 5 bases, and the junction held 5 bases outside the gene matches. CDR1 is KGHSH and CDR2 is LQKENI in the germline V gene. The CDR3 spans 16 residues. The chain's CDR3 is CASSPRGQGAQTEAFF. Here the CDR3 DNA reads TGTGCCAGCTCACCACGGGGACAGGGGGCGCAAACTGAAGCTTTCTTT.

This sequence joins TRBV18 and TRBJ1-4; D remains unclear. Trimming removed 5 bases at V and 0 bases at J, with 4 bases between. Germline V gene data show CDR1 as KGHSH and CDR2 as LQKENI. This CDR3 is 13 amino acids long. CDR3 region: CASSRATNEKLFF. In nucleotides, the CDR3 is TGTGCCAGCTCAAGAGCAACTAATGAAAAACTGTTTTTT.

The sample holds a few counts of this clone. The CDR3 is CASRVQDTDTQYF. The CDR3 nucleotides read TGTGCCAGCCGCGTACAGGATACAGATACGCAGTATTTT. V is TRBV28 and J is TRBJ2-3, with a tentative D call TRBD1 (5 bases). The germline CDR1 and CDR2 sequences are MDHEN and SYDVKM. This CDR3 is built from 13 residues. Trimming stripped 8 bases from V and 3 bases from J, with 12 bases between. Based on the CDR3 plus reference TRBV28 and TRBJ2-3, the full variable domain is DVKVTQSSRYLVKRTGEKVFLECVQDMDHENMFWYRQDPGLGLRLIYFSYDVKMKEKGDIPEGYSVSREKKERFSLILESASTNQTSMYLCASRVQDTDTQYFGPGTRLTVL.

V usage is TRBV11-1 and J usage is TRBJ1-4, with TRBD1 identical over 8 bases. V gave up 4 bases and J gave up 7 bases; unmatched junction bases: 11. This CDR3 has 16 residues. Germline loops: CDR1 SGHAT, CDR2 FQDESV (reference sequence). CDR3 in amino acids: CASSSLDGGTGEKLFF. CDR3 in DNA: TGTGCCAGCAGCTCTCTGGATGGCGGGACAGGTGAAAAACTGTTTTTT.

The chain combines TRBV7-6 with TRBJ2-3; 11 bases are shared with TRBD2. From germline, CDR1 is SGHVS and CDR2 FNYEAQ. V was clipped by 2 bases and J by 2 bases; unmatched bases: 12. The CDR3 is 19 amino acids. This chain's CDR3 is CASSLIIAGGPGVTDTQYF. CDR3 nucleotide sequence: TGTGCCAGCAGCTTAATTATAGCGGGAGGGCCCGGGGTCACAGATACGCAGTATTTT. Filled out from reference TRBV7-6 and TRBJ2-3, the complete variable domain reads GAGVSQSPRYKVTKRGQDVALRCDPISGHVSLYWYRQALGQGPEFLTYFNYEAQQDKSGLPNDRFSAERPEGSISTLTIQRTEQRDSAMYRCASSLIIAGGPGVTDTQYFGPGTRLTVL.

This clone was seen a single time. The rearrangement links TRBV19 to TRBJ2-6; weak D call: TRBD1 (6 bases). V shed 7 bases and J shed 2 bases, with 18 bases lying between them. The CDR3 covers 17 residues. In germline, CDR1 is LNHDA, CDR2 SQIVND (reference sequence). CDR3 in DNA: TGTGCCAGTAACCAAGACAGGAACTTAGCTGGGGCCAACGTCCTGACTTTC. Translating gives CASNQDRNLAGANVLTF.

V usage is TRBV7-9 and J usage is TRBJ2-1, with D perhaps assigned TRBD1 or TRBD2 (5 bases each). Germline values: CDR1 SEHNR, CDR2 FQNEAQ (reference sequence). This CDR3 has 16 amino acids. V shed 3 bases and J shed 5 bases, with 17 bases lying between them. This CDR3 is CASSLGVLARDNEQFF. DNA of the CDR3: TGTGCCAGCAGCTTGGGGGTTCTCGCGCGCGACAATGAGCAGTTCTTC. Together with reference TRBV7-9 and TRBJ2-1, the CDR3 gives the full variable domain: DTGVSQNPRHKITKRGQNVTFRCDPISEHNRLYWYRQTLGQGPEFLTYFQNEAQLEKSRLLSDRFSAERPKGSFSTLEIQRTEQGDSAMYLCASSLGVLARDNEQFFGPGTRLTVL.